What follows are 19 T cell receptor beta chains derived from one specimen sequenced in a study of shared clonotypes between healthy human individuals. Sequencing used immunoSEQ multiplex PCR; TCRdb keeps in-frame clones, though not all of them. The table includes about 490,000 clones, around 80% detected once. Specimen: PBMCs. The receptors were gathered from a middle-aged woman in good health. Some clones in this sample may be carry-over from other donors' samples.

CDR3 coding DNA: TGTGCCAGCCGACTCCCTGGGGCGGACGAGCAGTACTTC. It translates to CASRLPGADEQYF. The chain couples TRBV27 to TRBJ2-7, with D possibly matching TRBD1 (5 bases). Germline V CDR1 and CDR2: MNHEY, SMNVEV (reference sequence). The length of the CDR3 is 13 residues. With 8 bases removed from V and 5 bases from J, the gap between germline ends came to 16 bases.

On this clone itself: A far bigger clonotype differs at one base, so this is likely a read error. The chain recombines TRBV15 with TRBJ2-7, with D unresolved. The CDR3 extends over 12 amino acids. CDR1 is LNHNV and CDR2 is YYDKDF in the germline V gene (reference sequence). DNA of the CDR3: TGTGCCACCAGCAGAGATGAGGACGAGCGGTACTTC. This sequence encodes CATSRDEDERYF. The full variable domain, completed using reference TRBV15 and TRBJ2-7, is DAMVIQNPRYQVTQFGKPVTLSCSQTLNHNVMYWYQQKSSQAPKLLFHYYDKDFNNEADTPDNFQSRRPNTSFCFLDIRSPGLGDTAMYLCATSRDEDERYFGPGTRLTVT.

This clone was observed a handful of times. This chain links TRBV10-3 with TRBJ2-5, with TRBD1 identical over 9 bases. CDR1 is ENHRY, CDR2 SYGVKD, per germline. Trimming removed 2 bases from V and 6 bases from J; junction bases left unmatched: 7. The CDR3 is 15 residues long. The CDR3 sequence is CAISETTGQGQTQYF. The CDR3 nucleotides are TGTGCCATCAGTGAGACTACGGGACAGGGACAGACCCAGTACTTC.

This clone was seen a handful of times. The gene calls are TRBV19 and TRBJ2-5, with 8 bases identical to TRBD1. With 3 bases clipped from V and 11 bases from J, the junction kept 8 bases outside the gene matches. The CDR3 loop spans 13 amino acids. Germline V gene lookup returns CDR1 LNHDA and CDR2 SQIVND (reference sequence). The CDR3 sequence is CASSITGTGVQYF. The CDR3 nucleotides are TGTGCCAGTAGTATTACCGGGACAGGAGTTCAGTACTTC.

The rearrangement uses TRBV7-8 and TRBJ1-1, with 8 nucleotides matching TRBD1. V lost 5 bases to trimming and J lost 11 bases; unmatched junction nucleotides: 10. CDR3 length: 13 residues. CDR1 is SGHVS and CDR2 is FQNEAQ in the germline V gene. This chain's CDR3 is CASSQNGQGGAFF. The CDR3 DNA follows: TGTGCCAGCAGCCAAAACGGACAGGGTGGTGCTTTCTTT.

This clone was seen a few times. As DNA, the CDR3 is TGTGCCAGCAGTCGGACAGGGATAGGCAATGAGCAGTTCTTC. It translates to CASSRTGIGNEQFF. The rearrangement links TRBV27 to TRBJ2-1; TRBD1 matches at 8 bases. The junction had 6 bases not matched to a gene; V was cut back by 5 bases and J by 6 bases. CDR1 MNHEY and CDR2 SMNVEV come from the germline V gene (reference sequence). This CDR3 is 14 amino acids long.

Remarks on this clone: It is likely a read error: a sequence one base away is far more abundant. V is TRBV15 and J is TRBJ2-1; 9 nucleotides line up with TRBD1. Germline-derived CDR1 and CDR2 are LNHNV and YYDKDF (reference sequence). The CDR3 loop spans 16 amino acids. The V gene end was trimmed by 3 bases and the J gene end by 4 bases; junction bases not matched to a gene: 7. DNA for the CDR3: TGTGCCACCAGCAGGGAGAGACAGGGGGGATACAATGAGCAGTTCTTC. Its translation is CATSRERQGGYNEQFF.

The chain couples TRBV28 to TRBJ2-7; 8 bases are shared with TRBD1. CDR1 is MDHEN and CDR2 is SYDVKM in the germline V gene. Unmatched junction bases numbered 4, after V lost 2 bases and J lost 7 bases. CDR3 length: 13 amino acids. The CDR3 protein is CASSLVDRVEQYF. DNA for the CDR3: TGTGCCAGCAGTTTAGTGGACAGGGTTGAGCAGTACTTC.

With respect to this clone: The junction shows a germline mismatch at one end, possibly a read error. This sequence joins TRBV7-2 and TRBJ2-7; 13 nucleotides line up with TRBD2. Germline values: CDR1 SGHTA, CDR2 FQGNSA. CDR3 length: 13 residues. The CDR3 here is CASSLGLAGLFAF. The DNA for the CDR3 is TGTGCCAGCAGCCTGGGACTAGCGGGGCTATTCGCCTTC.

The sample holds a few counts of this clone. V usage is TRBV7-6 and J usage is TRBJ2-7; TRBD2 is a possible D gene (6 bases). The germline CDR1 and CDR2 sequences are SGHVS and FNYEAQ. The CDR3 is 15 residues long. The ends were cut back, 4 bases at V and 0 bases at J, with 13 bases in the middle. The CDR3 region is CASSSWGESSYEQYF. DNA for the CDR3: TGTGCCAGCAGCTCTTGGGGGGAGAGCTCCTACGAGCAGTACTTC.

This clone was observed once. One end of the junction fails to match germline, which may point to a read error. The rearrangement joins TRBV6-5 to TRBJ1-1; TRBD1 matches at 7 bases. CDR3 length: 14 amino acids. Germline V gene sequence: CDR1 MNHEY, CDR2 SVGAGI. CDR3 region: CASSSKTGNAEAFF. CDR3 sequence (DNA): TGTGCCAGCAGTTCCAAGACAGGGAACGCTGAAGCTTTCTTT.

The V and J genes are TRBV4-2 and TRBJ2-3; D not resolved. Germline-derived CDR1 and CDR2 are LGHNA and YNFKEQ. The germline V and J ends were trimmed by 0 bases and 3 bases, with 4 bases remaining between them. CDR3 length equals 13 residues. CDR3 loop: CASSQDRTDTQYF. CDR3 coding DNA: TGTGCCAGCAGCCAAGATAGAACAGATACGCAGTATTTT.

The CDR3 DNA sequence: TGTGCCAGCAGTGAAGAGCTAAGGGTTGACTACGAGCAGTACTTC. As protein: CASSEELRVDYEQYF. The gene calls are TRBV2 and TRBJ2-7; D remains unclear. Trimming removed 1 base from V and 3 bases from J, with 13 bases in between. The V gene's germline CDR1 is SNHLY and CDR2 FYNNEI. The CDR3 totals 15 residues.

The V and J genes are TRBV19 and TRBJ2-4, with 9 positions matching TRBD2. CDR1 is LNHDA, CDR2 SQIVND, per germline (reference sequence). Trimming removed 2 bases from V and 3 bases from J; junction bases left unmatched: 14. The CDR3 consists of 19 residues. The CDR3, as DNA: TGTGCCAGTAGTATATACCCCCCGGATAGCGGGAGAGTCAAAAACATTCAGTACTTC. It is translated as CASSIYPPDSGRVKNIQYF.

The CDR3 region is CASGIRDQPQHF. DNA for the CDR3: TGTGCCAGCGGGATCAGAGATCAGCCCCAGCATTTT. The V gene is TRBV28, the J gene TRBJ1-5; D unclear. The CDR3 totals 12 residues. In germline, CDR1 is MDHEN, CDR2 SYDVKM. V was trimmed by 8 bases and J by 5 bases, leaving 10 bases between them.

This clone was counted a few times. V gene TRBV4-2 combines with J gene TRBJ1-2; the D gene is possibly TRBD1 (5 bases). The V gene's germline CDR1 is LGHNA and CDR2 YNFKEQ. Trimming left V 4 bases short and J 5 bases short, with 17 bases between. CDR3 length equals 15 residues. The CDR3 sequence is CASSPSGGNHYGYTF. The DNA for the CDR3 is TGTGCCAGCAGCCCCTCCGGGGGGAACCATTATGGCTACACCTTC.

The J gene is TRBJ2-7, the V gene TRBV7-9; D is perhaps TRBD1 or TRBD2 (5 bases each). CDR1 SEHNR and CDR2 FQNEAQ come from the germline V gene (reference sequence). V was clipped by 1 base and J by 6 bases, with 10 bases between them. This CDR3 has 13 amino acids. In nucleotides, the CDR3 is TGTGCCAGCAGCTTAGAGACCGGGGCCGAGCAGTACTTC. Its translation is CASSLETGAEQYF.

This sequence joins TRBV2 and TRBJ2-7, with 8 bases lining up with TRBD2. The J segment lost 4 bases and the V segment lost 1 base, leaving 6 bases of the junction unmatched. The CDR3 loop spans 15 amino acids. From germline, CDR1 is SNHLY and CDR2 FYNNEI. Here the CDR3 reads CASSEGAGVRYEQYF. The CDR3 DNA reads as TGTGCCAGCAGTGAAGGAGCGGGAGTGCGATACGAGCAGTACTTC.

This clone was recorded only once. The sample contains more than one DNA sequence encoding this CDR3. V and J are TRBV6-5 and TRBJ2-7; D might be TRBD1 (5 bases). The V end lost 0 bases, the J end lost 0 bases, and 6 bases lay between the germline ends. CDR1 and CDR2 (germline): MNHEY, SVGAGI. CDR3 length: 14 amino acids. The CDR3: CASSYSTVSYEQYF. CDR3 nucleotides: TGTGCCAGCAGTTACTCGACAGTCTCCTACGAGCAGTACTTC.